Below, one TCR beta chain is given with its context. What it binds is unknown. Profiling relied on immunoSEQ multiplex PCR, and the TCRdb table lists in-frame clones only, not all of them. The sample carries about 110,000 clones, around 90% recorded once. The CDR3 runs to 12 residues. The germline V and J ends were trimmed by 5 bases and 13 bases, with 17 bases remaining between them. Germline-derived CDR1 and CDR2 are ENHRY and SYGVKD. This entry comes from a study of T cell responses to AZD1222 COVID-19 vaccine. Findings and caveats of the study: Dominant at 160-218 and 743-854, vaccine-associated CD4 TCRs also spanned spike. The donors showed a predominance of white British ancestry and of females, with possible underestimation of clonal diversity. There were repertoire samples only from the period after the peak T cell response.

The chain links TRBV10-3 to TRBJ1-2; a weak D match, TRBD1 (5 bases). This TCR was sampled from an adult who received the AZD1222 COVID-19 vaccine. Specimen: peripheral blood, collected 28 days after the second AZD1222 dose. The CDR3 sequence: CAISSPRGRTTF. As DNA, the CDR3 is TGTGCCATCAGTTCCCCCCGGGGGAGAACCACCTTC.